Below are 18 T cell receptor beta chains sequenced from a single sample in a study of T cells in localized non-small cell lung cancer. Libraries were prepared by immunoSEQ multiplex PCR; TCRdb keeps only in-frame clonotypes and omits some of them. This table holds tens of thousands of clones, more than 80% found once. The sequenced sample was peripheral blood mononuclear cells, obtained before any cancer treatment. These receptors were obtained from a male donor at least 60 years old with stage II lung adenocarcinoma.

This clone appeared once. The chain uses TRBV6-6 and TRBJ1-2, with D uncertain. Germline V gives CDR1 MNHNY, CDR2 SVGAGI (reference sequence). The V gene lost 6 bases and the J gene lost 4 bases, with 12 bases spanning the gap. CDR3 length equals 13 residues. The CDR3: CASSPEQTYGYTF. The DNA of the CDR3 is TGTGCCAGCAGCCCGGAGCAGACCTATGGCTACACCTTC.

The V call is TRBV30, the J call TRBJ1-1; TRBD1 matches 7 bases. The V segment lost 5 bases and the J segment 1 base; nucleotides outside the gene matches: 10. CDR1 GTSNPN and CDR2 SVGIG come from the germline V gene (reference sequence). CDR3 length: 15 residues. The CDR3 nucleotides are TGTGCCTGGGGCGACAGGGTATCGCGGAACACTGAAGCTTTCTTT. The encoded protein is CAWGDRVSRNTEAFF. Complete variable domain (other parts from reference TRBV30 and TRBJ1-1): SQTIHQWPATLVQPVGSPLSLECTVEGTSNPNLYWYRQAAGRGLQLLFYSVGIGQISSEVPQNLSASRPQDRQFILSSKKLLLSDSGFYLCAWGDRVSRNTEAFFGQGTRLTVV.

This clone was detected once. J is TRBJ2-3 and V is TRBV5-1, with 7 positions matching TRBD1. The V and J ends lost 2 bases and 4 bases, in that order; junction bases with no gene match: 4. CDR1 and CDR2 (germline): SGHRS, YFSETQ. The CDR3 is made up of 14 amino acids. CDR3: CASSLQGMADTQYF. As DNA, the CDR3 is TGCGCCAGCAGCTTACAGGGGATGGCAGATACGCAGTATTTT.

The gene calls are TRBV6-6 and TRBJ1-2; 9 nucleotides align to TRBD1. Germline CDR1 MNHNY, CDR2 SVGAGI (reference sequence). The CDR3 is 13 amino acids. Losses at the gene ends were 5 bases for V and 6 bases for J; bases not matched to a gene: 4. This chain's CDR3 is CASSNRGPDGYTF. In DNA form, the CDR3 reads TGTGCCAGCAGTAACAGGGGGCCAGATGGCTACACCTTC.

The chain employs TRBV19 and TRBJ2-5; no definite D call. Trimming pared 4 bases from V and 4 bases from J, leaving 13 bases between. In germline, CDR1 is LNHDA, CDR2 SQIVND (reference sequence). The CDR3 is 14 residues long. Here the CDR3 DNA reads TGTGCCAGTAGTACGACCCGTAGGGCAGAGACCCAGTACTTC. It specifies CASSTTRRAETQYF.

The chain combines TRBV29-1 with TRBJ2-7; TRBD1 might be the D (5 bases). Per germline, CDR1 SQVTM and CDR2 ANQGSEA. Trimming removed 5 bases from V and 4 bases from J, with 15 bases in between. The CDR3 is 13 residues long. The CDR3 spells CSVTDSKVYEQYF. DNA for the CDR3: TGCAGCGTTACCGACAGCAAAGTTTACGAGCAGTACTTC.

The J gene is TRBJ2-5, the V gene TRBV2; D gene ambiguous. The end of the DNA aligns better with TRBJ2-7, so the J call may be wrong. The germline V gene has CDR1 SNHLY and CDR2 FYNNEI. This CDR3 comprises 14 residues. CDR3 bases: TGTGCCAGCAGTGTCGCCCAGCCGTCCTACGAGCAGTACTTC. Its protein is CASSVAQPSYEQYF.

The genes are TRBV10-1 and TRBJ2-3, with D possibly TRBD1 on 5 matching bases. In germline, CDR1 is WNHNN, CDR2 SYGVQD (reference sequence). The CDR3 extends over 15 amino acids. V lost 3 bases and J lost 2, with 12 bases in between. DNA of the CDR3: TGCGCCAGCAGTGACCCCGACAGTTACACAGATACGCAGTATTTT. Translation gives CASSDPDSYTDTQYF.

This clone was picked up a small number of times. The chain combines TRBV5-6 with TRBJ1-1; tentative D call: TRBD1 (5 bases). Trimming shortened V by 2 bases and J by 8 bases, and 10 bases separated the two germline ends. CDR3 length: 12 amino acids. Germline loops: CDR1 SGHDT, CDR2 YYEEEE. The CDR3 reads CASSLVAGEAFF. The DNA for the CDR3 is TGTGCCAGCAGCTTAGTGGCAGGGGAAGCTTTCTTT. The variable domain in full, with the rest retrieved from reference TRBV5-6 and TRBJ1-1, is DAGVTQSPTHLIKTRGQQVTLRCSPKSGHDTVSWYQQALGQGPQFIFQYYEEEERQRGNFPDRFSGHQFPNYSSELNVNALLLGDSALYLCASSLVAGEAFFGQGTRLTVV.

The rearrangement uses TRBV2 and TRBJ2-1; D might be TRBD2 (6 bases). V was pared by 2 bases and J by 9 bases, with 17 bases between. Germline assignment: CDR1 SNHLY and CDR2 FYNNEI. The length of the CDR3 is 15 residues. The chain's CDR3 is CASSETWGLASEQFF. Here the CDR3 DNA reads TGTGCCAGCAGTGAAACCTGGGGTCTAGCGAGTGAGCAGTTCTTC.

The V call is TRBV9, the J call TRBJ2-7, with 8 bases fitting TRBD2. The germline gives CDR1 SGDLS, CDR2 YYNGEE. This CDR3 region has 15 residues. Unmatched junction bases numbered 8, after V lost 4 bases and J lost 2 bases. CDR3 sequence: CASSLSGRGTYEQYF. The DNA for the CDR3 is TGTGCCAGCAGCCTAAGCGGGAGAGGGACCTACGAGCAGTACTTC.

This rearrangement joins TRBV4-2 to TRBJ2-1, with 8 bases aligning to TRBD2. The germline V gene has CDR1 LGHNA and CDR2 YNFKEQ. V lost 1 base, J lost 8 bases, and 10 bases stayed unmatched. The CDR3 consists of 16 residues. In nucleotides, the CDR3 is TGTGCCAGCAGCCAAGGAGCGGGAGTGGACGGGGATGAGCAGTTCTTC. Amino acids: CASSQGAGVDGDEQFF.

This clone has just a few counts. The chain employs TRBV10-3 and TRBJ1-2, with D hard to call. Trimming took off 9 bases at V and 2 bases at J, with 10 bases between the two ends. Germline-derived CDR1 and CDR2 are ENHRY and SYGVKD. The length of the CDR3 is 12 residues. CDR3 bases: TGTGCCATAGCGCAGGCCAACTATGGCTACACCTTC. The encoded protein is CAIAQANYGYTF.

The genes are TRBV30 and TRBJ2-7; 7 bases fit TRBD1. CDR1 is GTSNPN and CDR2 is SVGIG in the germline V gene (reference sequence). This CDR3 spans 15 amino acids. V lost 1 base and J lost 3; bases outside the gene matches: 9. The CDR3 is CAWSGTRDSLYEQYF. CDR3 DNA: TGTGCCTGGAGTGGCACCCGGGACAGCCTCTACGAGCAGTACTTC.

The chain joins TRBV6-6 to TRBJ2-3; 7 bases fit TRBD2. The junction had 4 bases not matched to a gene; V was cut back by 0 bases and J by 1 base. This CDR3 has 16 amino acids. CDR1 MNHNY and CDR2 SVGAGI come from the germline V gene (reference sequence). The CDR3 loop is CASSYSRLAGTDTQYF. Here the CDR3 DNA reads TGTGCCAGCAGTTACTCGAGGCTAGCGGGCACAGATACGCAGTATTTT.

The chain joins TRBV15 to TRBJ2-7; D call uncertain. V was cut by 2 bases and J by 4 bases, with 15 bases left in between. CDR1 LNHNV and CDR2 YYDKDF come from the germline V gene (reference sequence). This CDR3 comprises 15 residues. CDR3 coding DNA: TGTGCCACCAGCAGACTCCGGACGGAACGATACGAGCAGTACTTC. Its protein is CATSRLRTERYEQYF.

This clone has just a few counts. The chain joins TRBV19 to TRBJ2-1; D is unresolved. The CDR3 totals 11 residues. Germline V gene lookup returns CDR1 LNHDA and CDR2 SQIVND (reference sequence). V lost 7 bases and J 11 bases, leaving 12 bases between the germline ends. CDR3 loop: CASTRQEQQFF. CDR3 in DNA: TGTGCCAGTACCCGGCAGGAACAGCAGTTCTTC. The full variable domain, completed using reference TRBV19 and TRBJ2-1, is DGGITQSPKYLFRKEGQNVTLSCEQNLNHDAMYWYRQDPGQGLRLIYYSQIVNDFQKGDIAEGYSVSREKKESFPLTVTSAQKNPTAFYLCASTRQEQQFFGPGTRLTVL.

As to this clone: Other DNA variants within this sample encode the same CDR3. V usage is TRBV7-9 and J usage is TRBJ2-1, with 14 bases that match TRBD2. V lost 4 bases to trimming and J lost 9 bases; unmatched junction nucleotides: 5. CDR1 is SEHNR and CDR2 is FQNEAQ in the germline V gene (reference sequence). This CDR3 region has 15 residues. In DNA form, the CDR3 reads TGTGCCAGCAGCTCCTCCGGGACTAGCGGGGGTGAGCAGTTCTTC. Translating it yields CASSSSGTSGGEQFF.